What follows are 28 T cell receptor beta chains derived from one specimen sequenced in a study of T cell clonality in common variable immunodeficiency. Sequencing was performed with immunoSEQ multiplex PCR; in TCRdb, only in-frame clones are kept and a portion is missing. The table lists 50,000 or so clones, with no singletons. The sequenced material came from peripheral blood mononuclear cells. These receptors were collected from a person aged 18 to 70 in good health.

There are many counts of this clone. Coverage ceases 3 residues before the CDR3 finishes, and the germline J gene fills in the end. The rearrangement uses TRBV6-1 and TRBJ2-4; tentative D call: TRBD1 (6 bases). Trimming shortened V by 1 base and J by 3 bases, and 19 bases separated the two germline ends. There are 18 residues in the CDR3. CDR1 is MNHNS and CDR2 is SASEGT in the germline V gene. The CDR3 region is CASSEVWRQGIVKNIQYF. The sequenced CDR3 bases are TGTGCCAGCAGTGAAGTATGGAGGCAGGGGATTGTCAAAAACATT.

This clone occurred many times. From the germline J gene comes the end of the CDR3, since the read stops 3 residues before it. This chain connects TRBV6-1 to TRBJ2-5, with D possibly called TRBD1 or TRBD2 (6 bases each). CDR1 and CDR2 (germline): MNHNS, SASEGT. This CDR3 comprises 14 residues. Deletions cut 4 bases from V and 5 bases from J, with 14 bases between. CDR3 protein: CASSVERRGETQYF. The DNA read from the CDR3 is TGTGCCAGCAGTGTTGAAAGGAGGGGGGAGACC.

This clone was detected ten times or more. The CDR3 sequence: CASSPRSGGAPNEQFF. The CDR3 DNA, read in part, is TGTGCCAGCTCGCCGCGTAGCGGGGGGGCCCCCAATGAG. The chain recombines TRBV18 with TRBJ2-1; the match to TRBD2 covers 11 bases. The missing CDR3 end, 3 residues past where the read stops, is filled in from the germline J gene. The CDR3 has 16 amino acids. Unmatched junction bases numbered 10, after V lost 6 bases and J lost 6 bases. The germline CDR1 and CDR2 sequences are KGHSH and LQKENI.

This clone was detected ten times or more. The read terminates 3 residues before the CDR3 end, so the remaining end is supplied by the germline J gene. V usage is TRBV5-1 and J usage is TRBJ2-2, with a possible D match to TRBD2 (6 bases). Germline loops: CDR1 SGHRS, CDR2 YFSETQ. CDR3 length: 15 amino acids. Trimming cost V 0 bases and J 7 bases, with 13 bases left between them. The sequenced part of the CDR3 DNA is TGCGCCAGCAGCTTGGGGAGGGCTGAGAGCGGGGAG. Translation: CASSLGRAESGE. The full CDR3 reads CASSLGRAESGELFF.

This clone was recorded a few times. Its ends do not fully match the called genes, so a read error is possible. The DNA ends 3 residues before the CDR3 does, and the rest of the CDR3 is filled in from the germline J gene. This chain joins TRBV29-1 and TRBJ2-1, with D unresolved. The CDR3 runs to 13 residues. The germline V gene has CDR1 SQVTM and CDR2 ANQGSEA. This CDR3 reads CSVGTPRYSEQFF. CDR3 DNA (partial): TGCAGCGTTGGTACACCCAGATACAGTGAG.

In this sample, this clone turned up many times. From the germline J gene comes the end of the CDR3, since the read stops 3 residues before it. The rearrangement links TRBV30 to TRBJ2-3; weak D call: TRBD2 (6 bases). Germline CDR1 and CDR2: GTSNPN and SVGIG (reference sequence). V was trimmed by 3 bases and J by 1 base, leaving 11 bases between them. The length of the CDR3 is 14 residues. The part of the CDR3 DNA that was read is TGTGCCTGGAGGGGGGAGCGGGGCACAGATACG. It is translated as CAWRGERGTDT. The entire CDR3 protein reads CAWRGERGTDTQYF.

The sample holds a few counts of this clone. The read stops 3 residues short of the end of the CDR3; the missing end is completed from the germline J gene. This sequence joins TRBV5-1 and TRBJ1-2; D uncertain. The CDR3 sequence is 14 residues long. Germline loops: CDR1 SGHRS, CDR2 YFSETQ. CDR3: CASSLFQYTDTYTF. CDR3 DNA (partial): TGCGCCAGCAGCTTGTTCCAATACACAGATACC.

Notes on this clone: The observed sequence ends 3 residues before the CDR3 terminus, with the missing tail filled in from the germline J gene. The chain has TRBV2 and TRBJ1-4, with D perhaps TRBD1 (5 bases). Germline CDR1 and CDR2: SNHLY and FYNNEI. The CDR3 has 14 residues. V was cut by 6 bases and J by 7 bases, with 15 bases left in between. The CDR3 here is CASRTVLEGEKLFF. The sequenced CDR3 bases are TGTGCCAGCAGGACAGTCTTGGAGGGTGAAAAA.

This clone was recorded at least ten times. The read terminates 3 residues before the CDR3 end, so the remaining end is supplied by the germline J gene. The rearrangement links TRBV30 to TRBJ2-2, with a tentative D call TRBD1 (6 bases). The germline CDR1 and CDR2 sequences are GTSNPN and SVGIG (reference sequence). The CDR3 runs 15 residues. Here the CDR3 reads CAWSSWDTFDSPLFF. The sequenced part of the CDR3 DNA is TGTGCCTGGAGTAGTTGGGACACTTTTGATTCACCG.

This clone occurred many times. The missing CDR3 end, 3 residues past where the read stops, is filled in from the germline J gene. This chain connects TRBV5-1 to TRBJ2-3, with D perhaps TRBD2 (6 bases). The V gene's germline CDR1 is SGHRS and CDR2 YFSETQ. Between the trimmed V and J ends, which lost 3 bases and 6 bases, there was a span of 14 bases. The CDR3 extends over 14 amino acids. CDR3 DNA (partial): TGCGCCAGCAGCTCCGGGACTTTAGGGGATACG. It codes for CASSSGTLGDT. The full CDR3 sequence reads CASSSGTLGDTQYF.

For this clone: The CDR3 end falls 3 residues outside the read, so it is completed with the germline J gene. The chain uses TRBV19 and TRBJ2-3; 9 bases map to TRBD1. The CDR3 has 16 residues. From germline, CDR1 is LNHDA and CDR2 SQIVND (reference sequence). The covered CDR3 bases are TGTGCCAGCAGATATACCGGGACAGGGTCTTATCAGCCG. Amino acid sequence: CASRYTGTGSYQP. The whole CDR3 protein is CASRYTGTGSYQPQYF.

This clone was seen repeatedly, ten times or more. The read halts 3 residues ahead of the CDR3 end, with the missing end drawn from the germline J gene. The chain is built from TRBV11-2 and TRBJ2-1; a weak D match, TRBD2 (6 bases). Trimming shortened V by 5 bases and J by 8 bases, and 10 bases separated the two germline ends. CDR3 length: 12 amino acids. From germline, CDR1 is SGHAT and CDR2 FQNNGV. The CDR3 region is CASSRGIDEQFF. Partial CDR3 DNA: TGTGCCAGCAGCCGGGGGATCGATGAG.

This clone was found a few times. The read halts 3 residues ahead of the CDR3 end, with the missing end drawn from the germline J gene. V is TRBV2 and J is TRBJ1-3; a possible D gene is TRBD1 (6 bases). Trimming took 4 bases from V and 4 from J, leaving 14 bases between them. The CDR3 totals 15 residues. Germline V gives CDR1 SNHLY, CDR2 FYNNEI. The DNA read from the CDR3 is TGTGCCAGCAGTGGATGGGCAGGGGCAGGAAACACC. Translation gives CASSGWAGAGNT. The entire CDR3 protein is CASSGWAGAGNTIYF.

Note on this clone: The read ends 3 residues before the CDR3 terminus; that terminus is restored from the germline J gene. This rearrangement joins TRBV7-2 to TRBJ2-4, with a weak D call TRBD1 (6 bases). The CDR3 contains 13 residues. Germline assignment: CDR1 SGHTA and CDR2 FQGNSA. The sequenced CDR3 bases are TGTGCCAGCAGCCCTTCACGTGGGGGCGGT. Translated: CASSPSRGGG. The entire CDR3 reads CASSPSRGGGQYF.

This clone was picked up many times. The read stops 3 residues short of the end of the CDR3; the missing end is completed from the germline J gene. V gene TRBV30 combines with J gene TRBJ2-1; the match to TRBD2 covers 8 bases. The CDR3 is 13 residues long. Germline V gene data show CDR1 as GTSNPN and CDR2 as SVGIG (reference sequence). With 4 bases clipped from V and 2 bases from J, the junction kept 1 base outside the gene matches. The CDR3 spells CAWTRGAYNEQFF. CDR3 DNA (partial): TGTGCCTGGACGCGGGGGGCCTACAATGAG.

This clone was observed many times. Read data end 3 residues before the CDR3 end; the end is taken from the germline J gene. The chain combines TRBV13 with TRBJ2-3, with 7 bases lining up with TRBD2. V shed 5 bases, J shed 4 bases, and the junction held 6 bases outside the gene matches. The length of the CDR3 is 14 residues. The V gene's germline CDR1 is PRHDT and CDR2 FYEKMQ (reference sequence). The CDR3 sequence is CASSPGLVADTQYF. The CDR3 bases that were read are TGTGCCAGCAGCCCCGGACTAGTTGCAGATACG.

This clone was picked up many times. The read comes to an end 3 residues before the CDR3 does, leaving the germline J gene to fill in the end. The V and J genes are TRBV5-6 and TRBJ2-7, with D perhaps matching TRBD2 (6 bases). Trimming removed 2 bases from V and 2 bases from J, with 14 bases in between. This CDR3 is 15 amino acids long. Looked up from germline, CDR1 is SGHDT and CDR2 is YYEEEE. The covered CDR3 bases are TGTGCCAGCAGCTTAACGGCGGGGTCTGCCTACGAG. Translating it yields CASSLTAGSAYE. The whole CDR3 region reads CASSLTAGSAYEQYF.

This clone appeared a few times. The sequenced part of the CDR3 DNA is TGTGCCAGCAGCCGGGACAGGGGGTTGTCCTACGAC. Amino acids: CASSRDRGLSYD. The CDR3 as a whole reads CASSRDRGLSYDYTF. The rearrangement uses TRBV7-2 and TRBJ1-2; 11 bases agree with TRBD1. With the read ending 3 residues before the CDR3 end, the germline J gene is used to fill in that end. Germline CDR1 and CDR2: SGHTA and FQGNSA. The CDR3 has 15 amino acids.

This clone was recorded at least ten times. The observed sequence ends 3 residues before the CDR3 terminus, with the missing tail filled in from the germline J gene. V gene TRBV6-1 combines with J gene TRBJ1-1; 7 bases map to TRBD1. This CDR3 spans 13 amino acids. Germline assignment: CDR1 MNHNS and CDR2 SASEGT. The V segment lost 4 bases and the J segment 4 bases; nucleotides outside the gene matches: 3. The CDR3 DNA, read in part, is TGTGCCAGCAGTGTACAGGGGTTCACTGAA. Protein sequence: CASSVQGFTE. In full, the CDR3 reads CASSVQGFTEAFF.

This clone was seen more than once but under ten times. The read terminates 3 residues before the CDR3 end, so the remaining end is supplied by the germline J gene. This chain uses TRBV20-1 with TRBJ2-3, with D maybe TRBD2 (7 bases). Germline lookup yields CDR1 DFQATT and CDR2 SNEGSKA (reference sequence). The CDR3 covers 13 residues. The CDR3 reads CSARGGTGETQYF. The part of the CDR3 DNA that was read is TGCAGTGCAAGGGGGGGAACAGGCGAGACG.

This clone was seen at least ten times. The read stops 3 residues short of the end of the CDR3; the missing end is completed from the germline J gene. The chain carries TRBV9 and TRBJ2-5; 10 nucleotides agree with TRBD2. V was clipped by 7 bases and J by 5 bases; unmatched bases: 14. Germline V gene sequence: CDR1 SGDLS, CDR2 YYNGEE. This CDR3 is 16 amino acids long. The CDR3 loop is CASSRGLAGDWETQYF. CDR3 bases read: TGTGCCAGCTCTAGGGGGCTAGCGGGGGATTGGGAGACC.

This clone was seen repeatedly, ten times or more. The sequence runs out 3 residues before the end of the CDR3; the remainder is reconstructed from the germline J gene. V gene TRBV7-2 combines with J gene TRBJ1-3, with D possibly TRBD1 on 6 matching bases. This CDR3 has 15 residues. The germline V gene encodes CDR1 SGHTA and CDR2 FQGNSA. V lost 6 bases, J lost 0 bases, and 12 bases lay in between. The sequenced CDR3 bases are TGTGCCAGCAGAGCTGACAGGACCTCTGGAAACACC. This encodes CASRADRTSGNT. The complete CDR3 sequence is CASRADRTSGNTIYF. The entire variable domain, with the rest obtained from reference TRBV7-2 and TRBJ1-3, is as follows: GAGVSQSPSNKVTEKGKDVELRCDPISGHTALYWYRQSLGQGLEFLIYFQGNSAPDKSGLPSDRFSAERTGGSVSTLTIQRTQQEDSAVYLCASRADRTSGNTIYFGEGSWLTVV.

This clone turned up a few times. The CDR3 end is not reached by the read, which stops 3 residues before it; the germline J gene fills it in. The chain uses TRBV6-1 and TRBJ1-1; TRBD1 might be the D (5 bases). This CDR3 comprises 18 residues. The V end was cut by 0 bases, the J end by 6 bases, with 23 bases between. Per germline, CDR1 MNHNS and CDR2 SASEGT. CDR3 residues: CASSEATWVASGGAEAFF. The covered CDR3 bases are TGTGCCAGCAGTGAAGCAACTTGGGTGGCATCGGGGGGGGCTGAA.

The sample holds many counts of this clone. The CDR3 end lies 3 residues beyond the end of the read and is filled in from the germline J gene. The V and J genes are TRBV30 and TRBJ1-3, with 7 bases fitting TRBD1. After removal of 2 bases from V and 1 base from J, the junction contained 5 bases not matched to a gene. This CDR3 has 15 residues. CDR1 GTSNPN and CDR2 SVGIG come from the germline V gene (reference sequence). The CDR3 protein is CAWSFNRGSGNTIYF. The sequenced part of the CDR3 DNA is TGTGCCTGGAGTTTCAACAGGGGTTCTGGAAACACC.

This clone came up many times. The sequence runs out 3 residues before the end of the CDR3; the remainder is reconstructed from the germline J gene. The gene calls are TRBV20-1 and TRBJ2-3, with 12 bases lining up with TRBD2. The ends lost 1 base at V and 7 bases at J; junction bases unmatched: 9. This CDR3 spans 16 amino acids. Per germline, CDR1 DFQATT and CDR2 SNEGSKA (reference sequence). The sequenced CDR3 bases are TGCAGTGCTAGAGGGCCCCTAGCGGGGGGGCAATATACG. Translating gives CSARGPLAGGQYT. From start to end, the CDR3 is CSARGPLAGGQYTQYF.

As to this clone: Sequence at one end of the junction differs from germline and may be a read error. The same CDR3 is also encoded by other DNA sequences in this sample. Incomplete CDR3 DNA: TGTGCCAGCAGTGAGCAGGGGCTCGGAAACACG. Amino acids: CASSEQGLGNT. The complete CDR3 protein is CASSEQGLGNTIYF. V and J are TRBV2 and TRBJ1-3; tentative D call: TRBD1 (6 bases). The read ends 3 residues shy of where the CDR3 ends; the end is completed using the germline J gene. The CDR3 length is 14 residues. The germline V gene has CDR1 SNHLY and CDR2 FYNNEI.

This clone was picked up many times. The CDR3 goes on 3 residues after the read ends, and that part is filled in from the germline J gene. V and J are TRBV5-1 and TRBJ2-1; TRBD2 matches at 9 bases. CDR1 and CDR2 from the germline V gene are SGHRS and YFSETQ. Trimming took 4 bases from V and 4 from J; bases not matched to a gene: 6. This CDR3 is built from 15 residues. This chain's CDR3 is CASSPSGGTYNEQFF. The sequenced part of the CDR3 DNA is TGCGCCAGCAGCCCGAGCGGGGGGACATACAATGAG.

This clone was counted ten times or more. The CDR3 DNA, read in part, is TGCGCCAGCAGCTCTAAAGGGACAGCAACTAATGAAAAG. Its translation is CASSSKGTATNEK. The full CDR3 protein is CASSSKGTATNEKLFF. This sequence joins TRBV5-1 and TRBJ2-2; 7 bases fit TRBD1. The missing CDR3 end, 3 residues past where the read stops, is filled in from the germline J gene. From germline, CDR1 is SGHRS and CDR2 YFSETQ. CDR3 length: 16 residues.